One sample yielded the 26 T cell receptor beta chains listed below, sequenced in a study of T cells in Graves' hyperthyroidism and ophthalmopathy. RNA transcripts were the template for amplifying TCR beta CDR3 regions. When the TCR CDR3 underwent first-round RT-PCR, the HTBI primer set was used. TCRdb re-called the multiplex PCR reads with MiXCR, one entry per CDR3 protein. The table lists 800,000 or so distinct CDR3 sequences, approximately 40% of them singletons. Input material: blood. The receptors were sampled from a man aged 18 to 29 with Graves' hyperthyroidism.

CDR3 DNA: TGTGCCAGCAGTCCCGGAGGGCGGTGGGGCTACACCTTC. Translated, it gives CASSPGGRWGYTF. V usage is TRBV6-1 and J usage is TRBJ1-2, with D hard to call. The CDR3 spans 13 residues. Between the trimmed V and J ends, which lost 5 bases and 8 bases, there was a span of 15 bases. Per germline, CDR1 MNHNS and CDR2 SASEGT.

The chain joins TRBV6-1 to TRBJ2-7, with 7 bases aligning to TRBD2. This CDR3 has 14 residues. V dropped 1 base and J dropped 4; count of bases not matched to a gene: 4. Germline V gene sequence: CDR1 MNHNS, CDR2 SASEGT. CDR3 loop: CASSEVVGGYEQYF. CDR3 bases: TGTGCCAGCAGTGAAGTGGTGGGGGGGTACGAGCAGTACTTC.

This sequence joins TRBV12-3 or TRBV12-4 and TRBJ1-2; 11 bases fit TRBD1. Trimming cost V 6 bases and J 6 bases; bases outside gene matches: 9. This CDR3 region has 15 residues. The CDR3 region has the DNA TGTGCCAGCAGGGACCGGACAGGGGGCTTCGATGGCTACACCTTC. It yields the protein CASRDRTGGFDGYTF.

In this sample, this clonotype turned up many times. The chain links TRBV15 to TRBJ1-1; tentative D call: TRBD1 (6 bases). Trimming took off 2 bases at V and 5 bases at J, with 18 bases between the two ends. The CDR3 contains 16 residues. CDR1 LNHNV and CDR2 YYDKDF come from the germline V gene (reference sequence). Here the CDR3 reads CATSRLDSSLRTEAFF. The DNA of the CDR3 is TGTGCCACCAGCAGATTGGACAGCTCCCTGAGGACTGAAGCTTTCTTT.

The V and J genes are TRBV5-1 and TRBJ2-5; D not certain. The V gene lost 3 bases and the J gene lost 0 bases, with 9 bases spanning the gap. Germline V gene data show CDR1 as SGHRS and CDR2 as YFSETQ. This CDR3 has 14 amino acids. The CDR3 DNA reads as TGCGCCAGCAGCTCACTGACGGACCAAGAGACCCAGTACTTC. It translates to CASSSLTDQETQYF. Looking up the rest from reference TRBV5-1 and TRBJ2-5 gives the full variable domain: KAGVTQTPRYLIKTRGQQVTLSCSPISGHRSVSWYQQTPGQGLQFLFEYFSETQRNKGNFPGRFSGRQFSNSRSEMNVSTLELGDSALYLCASSSLTDQETQYFGPGTRLLVL.

With respect to this clonotype: A much larger clone differs from this one at a single base, so this may be a read error. The chain employs TRBV7-2 and TRBJ1-4; the D is unclear. This CDR3 spans 16 amino acids. The V gene's germline CDR1 is SGHTA and CDR2 FQGNSA. CDR3: CASSYGPPATNGKLFF. The CDR3 nucleotides read TGTGCCAGCAGCTACGGGCCCCCAGCAACTAATGGAAAACTGTTTTTT.

Of note for this clonotype: A read error is possible here, since a much larger clone lies one base away. The chain uses TRBV7-9 and TRBJ2-5; TRBD1 matches 11 bases. The CDR3 consists of 15 residues. From germline, CDR1 is SEHNR and CDR2 FQNEAQ (reference sequence). The ends lost 6 bases at V and 4 bases at J; junction bases unmatched: 7. In nucleotides, the CDR3 is TGTGCCAGCAGTGACCTCGGACAGGGGGCAGAGACCCAGTACTTC. Translating it yields CASSDLGQGAETQYF. The full variable domain, in which reference TRBV7-9 and TRBJ2-5 provide the parts outside the CDR3, is DTGVSQNPRHKITKRGQNVTFRCDPISEHNRLYWYRQTLGQGPEFLTYFQNEAQLEKSRLLSDRFSAERPKGSFSTLEIQRTEQGDSAMYLCASSDLGQGAETQYFGPGTRLLVL.

On this clonotype: Given a much more abundant clone one base away, this may be a read error. The conserved phenylalanine or tryptophan normally closing the CDR3 is absent here, so this likely arose from a read error. The chain is built from TRBV19 and TRBJ1-6; the D is unclear. V was clipped by 5 bases and J by 0 bases, with 11 bases between them. This CDR3 comprises 16 residues. Germline V gene data show CDR1 as LNHDA and CDR2 as SQIVND (reference sequence). The CDR3 DNA reads TGTGCCAGTAGTGCGGACCGGAGCTCCTATAATTCACCCCTCCACCTT. It translates to CASSADRSSYNSPLHL.

Notes on this clonotype: A single base is all that separates this from a far larger clone, so a read error is likely. V gene TRBV7-8 combines with J gene TRBJ2-2; TRBD2 aligns across 7 bases. Germline V CDR1 and CDR2: SGHVS, FQNEAQ. This CDR3 has 10 residues. This CDR3 reads CASSSGELLF. The CDR3 DNA reads TGTGCCAGCAGCAGCGGGGAGCTGCTTTTT.

A note on this clonotype: A much larger clone differs from this one at a single base, so this may be a read error. This sequence joins TRBV15 and TRBJ2-5; D is uncertain. This CDR3 region has 13 residues. The germline CDR1 and CDR2 sequences are LNHNV and YYDKDF (reference sequence). CDR3: CATSVRTQEAQYF. The CDR3 region has the DNA TGTGCCACCAGCGTCAGGACCCAAGAGGCCCAGTACTTC.

V usage is TRBV7-2 and J usage is TRBJ1-1, with unresolved D. The V end lost 2 bases, the J end lost 0 bases, and 10 bases lay between the germline ends. The CDR3 consists of 15 residues. Germline CDR1 and CDR2: SGHTA and FQGNSA. The CDR3 coding sequence is TGTGCCAGCAGCTTATGGGTTTCTATGAACACTGAAGCTTTCTTT. Amino acid sequence: CASSLWVSMNTEAFF.

J is TRBJ2-7 and V is TRBV19; 8 bases map to TRBD2. Per the germline V gene, CDR1 is LNHDA and CDR2 is SQIVND (reference sequence). This CDR3 spans 14 amino acids. The J segment lost 1 base and the V segment lost 7 bases, leaving 6 bases of the junction unmatched. CDR3 in amino acids: CASTRTSSSYEQYF. CDR3 bases: TGTGCCAGTACTAGGACTAGCAGTTCCTACGAGCAGTACTTC.

The chain employs TRBV29-1 and TRBJ2-7, with TRBD1 matching over 8 bases. CDR1 and CDR2 from the germline V gene are SQVTM and ANQGSEA. The CDR3 spans 14 residues. Trimming removed 6 bases from V and 7 bases from J; junction bases left unmatched: 14. The CDR3: CSVRPGQGSGEQYF. The DNA of the CDR3 is TGCAGCGTGAGGCCCGGACAGGGCTCGGGGGAGCAGTACTTC.

The chain combines TRBV24-1 with TRBJ1-3; D unclear. The length of the CDR3 is 15 residues. Germline V gene data show CDR1 as KGHDR and CDR2 as SFDVKD. Trimming removed 12 bases from V and 3 bases from J, with 20 bases in between. CDR3 nucleotides: TGTGCCCTAGGGTGGGTGCAATCCGATGGAAACACCATATATTTT. Its translation: CALGWVQSDGNTIYF.

This clonotype has more than one count but fewer than ten. This sequence joins TRBV28 and TRBJ2-7; TRBD2 matches at 14 bases. The J segment lost 5 bases and the V segment lost 10 bases, leaving 10 bases of the junction unmatched. Germline lookup yields CDR1 MDHEN and CDR2 SYDVKM. This CDR3 has 15 amino acids. The CDR3 nucleotides read TGTGCCATCCTCCGGGGACTAGCGGGAGTAGACGAGCAGTACTTC. It codes for CAILRGLAGVDEQYF.

J is TRBJ1-1 and V is TRBV12-3 or TRBV12-4, with 7 positions matching TRBD1. The V segment lost 7 bases and the J segment 0 bases; nucleotides outside the gene matches: 5. This CDR3 has 14 residues. The CDR3 loop reads CASIEDRVNTEAFF. The CDR3 DNA reads TGTGCCAGCATTGAAGACAGGGTGAACACTGAAGCTTTCTTT.

In this sample, this clonotype turned up a few times. The chain carries TRBV20-1 and TRBJ2-7; TRBD1 agrees at 10 bases. Germline V gene sequence: CDR1 DFQATT, CDR2 SNEGSKA (reference sequence). The junction had 7 bases not matched to a gene; V was cut back by 1 base and J by 4 bases. The CDR3 has 15 amino acids. This CDR3 is CSARAPGTGEYEQYF. The CDR3 bases are TGCAGTGCTAGAGCACCCGGGACAGGGGAATACGAGCAGTACTTC.

Only a few counts were recorded for this clonotype. This chain joins TRBV20-1 and TRBJ1-1; 8 nucleotides line up with TRBD1. The V segment lost 0 bases and the J segment 6 bases; nucleotides outside the gene matches: 18. The CDR3 is made up of 18 amino acids. CDR1 and CDR2 (germline): DFQATT, SNEGSKA (reference sequence). CDR3 region: CSARDLGTGPLVIAEAFF. The DNA for the CDR3 is TGCAGTGCTAGAGATCTAGGGACAGGCCCCCTAGTGATCGCTGAAGCTTTCTTT.

This clonotype was counted at least ten times. V is TRBV7-9 and J is TRBJ2-2; D perhaps matches TRBD2 (5 bases). The CDR3 spans 14 residues. Trimming cost V 8 bases and J 3 bases, with 13 bases left between them. Germline V gene lookup returns CDR1 SEHNR and CDR2 FQNEAQ (reference sequence). The CDR3, as DNA: TGTGCCAGCGGACGGAGGCGGGACACCGGGGAGCTGTTTTTT. Encoded protein: CASGRRRDTGELFF.

This clonotype was seen repeatedly, ten times or more. The CDR3 loop reads CSVERAGKLFF. The CDR3, as DNA: TGCAGCGTTGAAAGGGCAGGAAAACTGTTTTTT. The chain combines TRBV29-1 with TRBJ1-4, with unresolved D. Germline values: CDR1 SQVTM, CDR2 ANQGSEA. The CDR3 contains 11 residues. Trimming removed 2 bases at V and 10 bases at J, with 8 bases between. The full variable domain, its missing parts supplied by reference TRBV29-1 and TRBJ1-4, is SAVISQKPSRDICQRGTSLTIQCQVDSQVTMMFWYRQQPGQSLTLIATANQGSEATYESGFVIDKFPISRPNLTFSTLTVSNMSPEDSSIYLCSVERAGKLFFGSGTQLSVL.

This clonotype was observed a few times. The chain is built from TRBV29-1 and TRBJ2-7, with D perhaps being TRBD1 or TRBD2 (5 bases each). Looked up from germline, CDR1 is SQVTM and CDR2 is ANQGSEA. V was shortened by 4 bases and J by 2 bases, with 18 bases between the two germline ends. This CDR3 is 15 amino acids long. CDR3 in amino acids: CSVVRGRGVTYEQYF. CDR3 coding DNA: TGCAGCGTTGTAAGGGGTAGGGGAGTAACCTACGAGCAGTACTTC.

This clonotype came up many times. The CDR3: CAISTGEKLFF. The CDR3 DNA reads as TGTGCCATCAGCACGGGAGAAAAACTGTTTTTT. This sequence joins TRBV10-3 and TRBJ1-4, with unresolved D. This CDR3 region has 11 residues. The germline gives CDR1 ENHRY, CDR2 SYGVKD. V dropped 6 bases and J dropped 8 bases, with 7 bases sitting between them.

This clonotype was observed many times. This chain links TRBV29-1 with TRBJ1-5, with unresolved D. The germline V gene encodes CDR1 SQVTM and CDR2 ANQGSEA. V lost 5 bases and J 3 bases, leaving 8 bases between the germline ends. The CDR3 runs to 12 residues. The CDR3 reads CSVKNLNQPQHF. CDR3 DNA sequence: TGCAGCGTTAAAAACCTCAATCAGCCCCAGCATTTT. Supplemented by reference TRBV29-1 and TRBJ1-5, the full variable domain reads SAVISQKPSRDICQRGTSLTIQCQVDSQVTMMFWYRQQPGQSLTLIATANQGSEATYESGFVIDKFPISRPNLTFSTLTVSNMSPEDSSIYLCSVKNLNQPQHFGDGTRLSIL.

This clonotype was observed a single time. The rearrangement links TRBV29-1 to TRBJ1-2; TRBD1 agrees at 7 bases. The V gene end was trimmed by 1 base and the J gene end by 7 bases; junction bases not matched to a gene: 3. Germline loops: CDR1 SQVTM, CDR2 ANQGSEA. This CDR3 contains 12 residues. In nucleotides, the CDR3 is TGCAGCGTTGAAGGAGACAGGGCTGGCTACACCTTC. It specifies CSVEGDRAGYTF.

This clonotype was counted at least ten times. The V gene is TRBV2, the J gene TRBJ1-2; D unclear. V lost 3 bases and J lost 7, with 12 bases in between. The CDR3 loop spans 13 amino acids. Germline-derived CDR1 and CDR2 are SNHLY and FYNNEI. CDR3 in amino acids: CASSEDRSGGYTF. The CDR3 nucleotides read TGTGCCAGCAGTGAGGATAGATCGGGTGGCTACACCTTC.

This rearrangement joins TRBV11-2 to TRBJ1-1; possibly TRBD1 for D (6 bases). The CDR3 totals 16 residues. The germline V gene has CDR1 SGHAT and CDR2 FQNNGV. V was pared by 1 base and J by 4 bases, with 16 bases between. The DNA of the CDR3 is TGTGCCAGCAGCTTAGGTGGGGGGGCTTCTATCACTGAAGCTTTCTTT. This encodes CASSLGGGASITEAFF.